This T cell receptor (beta chain) came from a study of T-cell memory formation after mild COVID-19. This CDR3 has 13 residues. Trimming shortened V by 5 bases and J by 2 bases, and 12 bases separated the two germline ends. The germline V gene encodes CDR1 DFQATT and CDR2 SNEGSKA (reference sequence). TCRdb independently ran MiXCR on the 5' RACE reads; one entry per CDR3 protein. The repertoire has around 80,000 distinct CDR3 sequences, about 15% of them found once; the top ten carry roughly 30%. This clonotype was detected only a few times. The J gene is TRBJ1-1, the V gene TRBV20-1; D remains unclear. Sequencing input: PBMCs or a T cell subset sorted from them (not recorded which). The TCR comes from an adult woman who had mild COVID-19 (a few samples of this study predate the infection). Cell type and time point are not known. CDR3 nucleotide sequence: TGCAGTGCTGAAGGACGGACTAACACTGAAGCTTTCTTT. Amino acids: CSAEGRTNTEAFF.